The 15 T cell receptor beta chains given below trace back to one sample, sequenced in a study of T cells after yellow fever vaccination. TCRdb reanalysed the 5' RACE reads using MiXCR and keeps one entry per CDR3 protein. The sample has hundreds of thousands of distinct CDR3 sequences; about 3.5% are singletons. The starting material was PBMCs, obtained on the day of the yellow fever booster vaccination. Receptors were obtained from a man younger than 30 who received the YFV17D yellow fever vaccine.

This clonotype was counted only a few times. J is TRBJ2-7 and V is TRBV12-3 or TRBV12-4; D unclear. Deletions cut 4 bases from V and 0 bases from J, with 7 bases between. CDR3 length equals 13 residues. The CDR3 here is CASSSDLSYEQYF. The CDR3 DNA reads TGTGCCAGCAGTTCTGATCTCTCCTACGAGCAGTACTTC.

This clonotype was recorded at least ten times. The CDR3 DNA sequence: TGTGCCAGCAGCTTAACGGGTTCTAGCGGGGGGGCGAACACCGGGGAGCTGTTTTTT. Encoded protein: CASSLTGSSGGANTGELFF. This sequence joins TRBV7-3 and TRBJ2-2; 12 bases map to TRBD2. CDR3 size: 19 residues. Germline CDR1 reads SGHTA; CDR2 reads FQGTGA. J gave up 0 bases and V 0 bases, and 5 bases lay outside the gene matches.

The chain couples TRBV28 to TRBJ2-5, with no clear D. The germline V gene has CDR1 MDHEN and CDR2 SYDVKM. The CDR3 totals 13 residues. V lost 5 bases and J 5 bases, leaving 12 bases between the germline ends. CDR3 region: CASSPVWSETQYF. The CDR3 nucleotides are TGTGCCAGCAGTCCGGTCTGGTCGGAGACCCAGTACTTC.

Many counts were recorded for this clonotype. V usage is TRBV28 and J usage is TRBJ2-1, with no clear D. The CDR3 is made up of 13 amino acids. The germline V gene has CDR1 MDHEN and CDR2 SYDVKM. V was pared by 3 bases and J by 10 bases, with 13 bases between. Here the CDR3 reads CASSLSSPEEQFF. The DNA of the CDR3 is TGTGCCAGCAGTTTGTCTTCTCCGGAGGAGCAGTTCTTC.

This clonotype was counted at least ten times. The chain is built from TRBV7-8 and TRBJ2-1, with 7 positions matching TRBD1. The CDR3 is made up of 15 amino acids. Germline V lookup: CDR1 SGHVS, CDR2 FQNEAQ. V trimming: 5 bases; J trimming: 0 bases; junction bases outside the gene matches: 4. CDR3 DNA: TGTGCCAGCAGCCCAAGGACAGGCTCCTACAATGAGCAGTTCTTC. Its protein product is CASSPRTGSYNEQFF.

This clonotype was counted at least ten times. V and J are TRBV29-1 and TRBJ2-1, with D hard to call. The germline CDR1 and CDR2 sequences are SQVTM and ANQGSEA. This CDR3 comprises 10 residues. The V gene lost 6 bases and the J gene lost 5 bases, with 5 bases spanning the gap. The CDR3 region is CSVENNEQFF. The CDR3 coding sequence is TGCAGCGTCGAGAACAATGAGCAGTTCTTC.

This sequence joins TRBV5-4 and TRBJ2-1, with no clear D. The germline V and J ends were trimmed by 0 bases and 10 bases, with 8 bases remaining between them. The CDR3 is 12 amino acids. CDR1 and CDR2 from the germline V gene are SGHNT and YYREEE (reference sequence). The CDR3 loop is CASSLVESEQFF. The CDR3 DNA follows: TGTGCCAGCAGCTTGGTAGAGTCCGAGCAGTTCTTC.

This clonotype came up a few times. V usage is TRBV4-1 and J usage is TRBJ1-5, with D possibly matching TRBD1 (5 bases). Deletions cut 1 base from V and 6 bases from J, with 16 bases between. This CDR3 contains 16 residues. The germline V gene has CDR1 MGHRA and CDR2 YSYEKL. The CDR3 nucleotides read TGCGCCAGCAGCCAAGGGTTTCAGGGTACCGGTCAGCCCCAGCATTTT. It yields the protein CASSQGFQGTGQPQHF.

J is TRBJ1-3 and V is TRBV4-1; no reliable D call. Germline CDR1 and CDR2: MGHRA and YSYEKL. Trimming stripped 0 bases from V and 3 bases from J, with 15 bases between. The length of the CDR3 is 17 residues. CDR3 coding DNA: TGCGCCAGCAGCCAAGATGTGGATACGAGGTATGGAAACACCATATATTTT. Its translation is CASSQDVDTRYGNTIYF.

This clonotype came up a few times. The chain employs TRBV15 and TRBJ1-1, with D unresolved. Trimming left V 5 bases short and J 1 base short, with 8 bases between. The CDR3 loop spans 13 amino acids. Germline loops: CDR1 LNHNV, CDR2 YYDKDF (reference sequence). CDR3 amino acids: CATSSGPNTEAFF. The CDR3 nucleotides read TGTGCCACCAGCTCCGGACCGAACACTGAAGCTTTCTTT.

The CDR3 spells CASNPGQGLRTEAFF. CDR3 nucleotides: TGTGCCAGCAACCCGGGGCAGGGCTTGAGGACTGAAGCTTTCTTT. The rearrangement links TRBV5-5 to TRBJ1-1; perhaps TRBD1 as D (5 bases). This CDR3 has 15 residues. V was trimmed by 6 bases and J by 5 bases, leaving 20 bases between them. From germline, CDR1 is SGHKS and CDR2 YYEKEE (reference sequence). The variable domain in full, with the rest retrieved from reference TRBV5-5 and TRBJ1-1, is DAGVTQSPTHLIKTRGQQVTLRCSPISGHKSVSWYQQVLGQGPQFIFQYYEKEERGRGNFPDRFSARQFPNYSSELNVNALLLGDSALYLCASNPGQGLRTEAFFGQGTRLTVV.

This clonotype came up many times. The rearrangement joins TRBV5-6 to TRBJ2-7; TRBD2 might be the D (6 bases). Germline CDR1 reads SGHDT; CDR2 reads YYEEEE. The V and J ends lost 0 bases and 3 bases respectively, with 13 bases between them. The CDR3 runs 15 residues. DNA of the CDR3: TGTGCCAGCAGCTTGGTGCGTGCGGGGAACTACGAGCAGTACTTC. This encodes CASSLVRAGNYEQYF.

The chain couples TRBV2 to TRBJ2-7; D unclear. The CDR3 is 14 residues long. CDR1 is SNHLY, CDR2 FYNNEI, per germline. Trimming cost V 3 bases and J 3 bases, with 12 bases left between them. The CDR3 reads CASSDSHLRYEQYF. CDR3 nucleotide sequence: TGTGCCAGCAGTGATTCCCACCTACGCTACGAGCAGTACTTC.

This clonotype was counted many times. The V call is TRBV12-3 or TRBV12-4, the J call TRBJ1-5; D is uncertain. The length of the CDR3 is 13 residues. V lost 3 bases, J lost 1 base, and 4 bases lay in between. The CDR3 DNA is TGTGCCAGCAGTTTTGGGAGCAATCAGCCCCAGCATTTT. Its translation is CASSFGSNQPQHF.

This clonotype was recorded many times. J is TRBJ1-6 and V is TRBV5-4; D is perhaps TRBD1 (5 bases). V was pared by 3 bases and J by 3 bases, with 13 bases between. The CDR3 contains 16 residues. The V gene's germline CDR1 is SGHNT and CDR2 YYREEE (reference sequence). The CDR3, as DNA: TGTGCCAGCAGCTCAAGTAGCGGGGGCTATAATTCACCCCTCCACTTT. Its translation: CASSSSSGGYNSPLHF.